This is a list of T cell receptor beta chains from one sample in a study of blood T cell repertoires in COVID-19. Method: immunoSEQ multiplex PCR; TCRdb's copy keeps in-frame clones and lacks some. The repertoire includes approximately 230,000 clones, 79% of them detected once, and under 4.5% sits in the top ten. The specimen was peripheral blood. Receptors originate from a woman between 40 and 55 years old with active or convalescent COVID-19. Both conserved end residues are part of each CDR3. Fields, in order: clone size, V gene, J gene, D gene, CDR3 DNA, CDR3 protein. The D gene is left open where the match is weak. Where a row states a size, it is once, few, many or the class of an expanded clone; other rows omit it.

few,TRBV27,TRBJ1-1,.,TGTGCCAGCTTCGGGGGGGGTATTTCTGAAGCTTTCTTT,CASFGGGISEAFF
.,TRBV19,TRBJ1-5,TRBD1,TGTGCCAGTAGTGTCCCCGCCGGGACAGCTTCCATGCGGGCCCAGCATTTT,CASSVPAGTASMRAQHF
.,TRBV18,TRBJ1-1,TRBD1,TGTGCCAGCTCACAACAGGGGACGGAGAACACTGAAGCTTTCTTT,CASSQQGTENTEAFF
.,TRBV10-3,TRBJ1-4,.,TGTGCCATCTCTGGGGGGAGGGCAACTAATGAAAAACTGTTTTTT,CAISGGRATNEKLFF
few,TRBV2,TRBJ1-6,TRBD1,TGTGCCAGCAGTGAACGGGACAGAAATTCACCCCTCCACTTT,CASSERDRNSPLHF
.,TRBV6-4,TRBJ2-2,.,TGTGCCAGCCGTCAGGGTGGGGACACCGGGGAGCTGTTTTTT,CASRQGGDTGELFF
.,TRBV5-6,TRBJ1-3,.,TGTGCCAGCAGCTTGATCGCTGGAAACACCATATATTTT,CASSLIAGNTIYF
.,TRBV28,TRBJ2-7,.,TGTGCCAGCAGTTTGGGAGGATTCGACGAGCAGTACTTC,CASSLGGFDEQYF
.,TRBV5-1,TRBJ1-1,.,TGCGCCAGCAGCTCTCCGGGACAAGCCTCGATGAACACTGAAGCTTTCTTT,CASSSPGQASMNTEAFF
.,TRBV30,TRBJ1-2,.,TGTGCCTGGAGTGGCGGGTACGGCTACACCTTC,CAWSGGYGYTF
.,TRBV5-4,TRBJ1-1,.,TGTGCCAGCAGCTTGGTCCGGAGAAATAACACTGAAGCTTTCTTT,CASSLVRRNNTEAFF
.,TRBV28,TRBJ1-3,TRBD1,TGTGCCAGCTCAGGGGGATTGAACACCATATATTTT,CASSGGLNTIYF
.,TRBV2,TRBJ1-2,.,TGTGCCAGCAGCCTAGATGTCTGGGGCTACACCTTC,CASSLDVWGYTF
.,TRBV15,TRBJ1-5,TRBD1,TGTGCCACCAGCAGAGAGGGTACAGGGGCACAGCCCCAGCATTTT,CATSREGTGAQPQHF
.,TRBV18,TRBJ2-3,TRBD2,TGTGCCAGCTCACCCTCAACTAGCGGAACAGATACGCAGTATTTT,CASSPSTSGTDTQYF
.,TRBV10-3,TRBJ2-7,TRBD1,TGTGCCATCCAAAAGGACAGGGGAGCGGGCGAGCAGTACTTC,CAIQKDRGAGEQYF
few,TRBV5-1,TRBJ2-1,.,TGCGCCAGCAGCTTGGAGCGGCTCGGGGGTGAGCAGTTCTTC,CASSLERLGGEQFF
.,TRBV6-5,TRBJ1-2,TRBD1,TGTGCCAGCAGTTATTCTACAGGGGCGCAATATTATGGCTACACCTTC,CASSYSTGAQYYGYTF
.,TRBV6-5,TRBJ1-2,TRBD1,TGTGCCAGCAGCGACAGGGTTAACTATGGCTACACCTTC,CASSDRVNYGYTF
few,TRBV28,TRBJ2-1,TRBD2,TGTGCCAGCAGACAGGGGACTAGCGGACACAATGAGCAGTTCTTC,CASRQGTSGHNEQFF
.,TRBV7-9,TRBJ1-6,.,TGTGCCAGCAGCTCCTATCGCTCGGAACAGCTCCACTTT,CASSSYRSEQLHF
.,TRBV6-5,TRBJ2-4,.,TGTGCCAGCAGTTACTCTGGAGCGATCAAAAACATTCAGTACTTC,CASSYSGAIKNIQYF
.,TRBV6-2/TRBV6-3,TRBJ1-1,.,TGTGCCAGCAGTCGAAACAGGTTGGTGAACACTGAAGCTTTCTTT,CASSRNRLVNTEAFF
many,TRBV10-3,TRBJ1-1,TRBD1,TGTGCCACAACCGGACAGGACGGCGAAGCTTTCTTT,CATTGQDGEAFF
.,TRBV11-2,TRBJ1-1,.,TGTGCCAGCAGCTTAGATTCGCGACATCCGAACACTGAAGCTTTCTTT,CASSLDSRHPNTEAFF
.,TRBV6-5,TRBJ1-1,.,TGTGCCAGCACCCCCGTTAGTATGAACACTGAAGCTTTCTTT,CASTPVSMNTEAFF
.,TRBV10-2,TRBJ1-1,TRBD1,TGCGCCAGCAGTGTGACAGGGGCTCAGAGGAACACTGAAGCTTTCTTT,CASSVTGAQRNTEAFF
.,TRBV6-5,TRBJ1-1,.,TGTGCCAGCAGTTACGGTGTAGGGGCGAAAGCTTTCTTT,CASSYGVGAKAFF
.,TRBV19,TRBJ1-1,.,TGTGCCAGTTACAGGGTACCCACTGAAGCTTTCTTT,CASYRVPTEAFF
.,TRBV6-1,TRBJ1-4,.,TGTGCCAGCAGTGAAAGGTCATTCGGGGAAAAACTGTTTTTT,CASSERSFGEKLFF
.,TRBV9,TRBJ2-1,.,TGTGCCAGCAGCGTAGCGGGGGAGAACTACAATGAGCAGTTCTTC,CASSVAGENYNEQFF
few,TRBV27,TRBJ2-7,TRBD2,TGTGCCAGCAGTTCGCGACTAGCGGGGCCCTACGAGCAGTACTTC,CASSSRLAGPYEQYF
.,TRBV6-5,TRBJ1-1,TRBD1,TGTGCCAGCAGACGAACAGGGGTTACTGAAGCTTTCTTT,CASRRTGVTEAFF
.,TRBV15,TRBJ1-3,.,TGTGCCACCAGCAGAGATCCCCCAGTACTAAGTGGAAACACCATATATTTT,CATSRDPPVLSGNTIYF
.,TRBV7-9,TRBJ1-2,TRBD1,TGTGCCAGCAGCTTAGTAGTTGGACAGGGAGGCGATGGCTACACCTTC,CASSLVVGQGGDGYTF
.,TRBV12-3/TRBV12-4,TRBJ2-1,TRBD2,TGTGCCAGCAGTGGACTAGCGGGGGGGCCGTTCTTC,CASSGLAGGPFF
.,TRBV7-9,TRBJ1-2,.,TGTGCCAGCAGCCGGGGGAAGGGGTTGGAGGCTGGCTACACCTTC,CASSRGKGLEAGYTF
.,TRBV5-1,TRBJ1-2,.,TGCGCCAGCAGCCCCGGGAGGGACCATGGCTACACCTTC,CASSPGRDHGYTF
.,TRBV6-6,TRBJ2-2,.,TGTGCCAGCAGTTACTCGACCGAGGGTCTCGGGGAGCTGTTTTTT,CASSYSTEGLGELFF
once,TRBV28,TRBJ1-2,.,TGTGCCAGCAGTGTTACAGGATCAAACTATGGCTACACCTTC,CASSVTGSNYGYTF
.,TRBV9,TRBJ1-3,.,TGTGCCAGCAGCACCCGGACCGACTCGGGGGGAAACACCATATATTTT,CASSTRTDSGGNTIYF
.,TRBV19,TRBJ2-1,TRBD1,TGTGCCAGTAGTCAGAGGACAGGGGGCAACAATGAGCAGTTCTTC,CASSQRTGGNNEQFF
once,TRBV11-2,TRBJ2-5,TRBD1,TGTGCCAGCAGCTTAGGGGGACAGATCCAAGAGACCCAGTACTTC,CASSLGGQIQETQYF
.,TRBV5-1,TRBJ2-1,TRBD2,TGCGCCAGCAGCTTGGGTACTGGGACTAGCGGGCTGAAAAACAATGAGCAGTTCTTC,CASSLGTGTSGLKNNEQFF
.,TRBV14,TRBJ1-1,.,TGTGCCAGCAGCCAAGAGCTTCAAAGCTCTGAAGCTTTCTTT,CASSQELQSSEAFF
.,TRBV5-6,TRBJ1-3,.,TGTGCCAGCAGCTTGGATTCAACAGGGACATATGGAAACACCATATATTTT,CASSLDSTGTYGNTIYF